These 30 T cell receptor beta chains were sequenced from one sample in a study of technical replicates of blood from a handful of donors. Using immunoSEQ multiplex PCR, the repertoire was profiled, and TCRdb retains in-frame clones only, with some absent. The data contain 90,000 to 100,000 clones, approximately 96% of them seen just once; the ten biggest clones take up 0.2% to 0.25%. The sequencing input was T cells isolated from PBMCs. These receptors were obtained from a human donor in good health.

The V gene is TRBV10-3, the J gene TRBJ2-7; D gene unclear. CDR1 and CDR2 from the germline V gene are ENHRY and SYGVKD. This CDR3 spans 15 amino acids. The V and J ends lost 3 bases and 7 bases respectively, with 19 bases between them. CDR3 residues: CAISERQLIYDEQYF. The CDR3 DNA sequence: TGTGCCATCAGTGAAAGACAACTTATCTACGATGAGCAGTACTTC.

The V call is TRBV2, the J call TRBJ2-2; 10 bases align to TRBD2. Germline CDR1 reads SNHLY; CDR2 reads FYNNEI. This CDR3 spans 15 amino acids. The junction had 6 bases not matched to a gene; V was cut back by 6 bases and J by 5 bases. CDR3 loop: CASRTLAGATGELFF. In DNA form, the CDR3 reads TGTGCCAGCAGGACCCTAGCGGGAGCGACCGGGGAGCTGTTTTTT.

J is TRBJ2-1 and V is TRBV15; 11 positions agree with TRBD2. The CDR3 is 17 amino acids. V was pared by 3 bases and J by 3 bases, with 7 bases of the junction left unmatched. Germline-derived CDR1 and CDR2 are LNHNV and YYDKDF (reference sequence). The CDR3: CATSSKELAGVYNEQFF. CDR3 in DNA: TGTGCCACCAGCAGCAAGGAACTAGCGGGGGTCTACAATGAGCAGTTCTTC.

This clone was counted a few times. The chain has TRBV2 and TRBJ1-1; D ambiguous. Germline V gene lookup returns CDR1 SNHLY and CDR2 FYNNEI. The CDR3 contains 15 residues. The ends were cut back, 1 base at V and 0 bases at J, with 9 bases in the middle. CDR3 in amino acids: CASSEGRVMNTEAFF. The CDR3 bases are TGTGCCAGCAGTGAAGGTCGGGTGATGAACACTGAAGCTTTCTTT.

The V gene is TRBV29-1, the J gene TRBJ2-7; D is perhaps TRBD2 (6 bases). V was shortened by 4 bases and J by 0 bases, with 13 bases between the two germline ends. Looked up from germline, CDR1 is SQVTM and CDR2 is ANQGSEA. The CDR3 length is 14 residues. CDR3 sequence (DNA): TGCAGCGTTGGGGGGGACGGTAGCTCCTACGAGCAGTACTTC. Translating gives CSVGGDGSSYEQYF.

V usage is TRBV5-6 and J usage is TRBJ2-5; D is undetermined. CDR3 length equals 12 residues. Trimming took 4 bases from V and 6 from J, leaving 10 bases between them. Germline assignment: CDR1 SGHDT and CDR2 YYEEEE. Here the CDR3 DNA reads TGTGCCAGCAGCGAATCCAGTCAGACCCAGTACTTC. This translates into CASSESSQTQYF.

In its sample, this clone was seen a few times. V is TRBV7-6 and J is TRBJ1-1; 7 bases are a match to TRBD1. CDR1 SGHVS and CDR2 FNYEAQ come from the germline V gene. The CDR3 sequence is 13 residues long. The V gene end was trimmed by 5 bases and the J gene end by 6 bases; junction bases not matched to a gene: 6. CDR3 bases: TGTGCCAGCAGCGCCGGACAGGCAGCTGAAGCTTTCTTT. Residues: CASSAGQAAEAFF.

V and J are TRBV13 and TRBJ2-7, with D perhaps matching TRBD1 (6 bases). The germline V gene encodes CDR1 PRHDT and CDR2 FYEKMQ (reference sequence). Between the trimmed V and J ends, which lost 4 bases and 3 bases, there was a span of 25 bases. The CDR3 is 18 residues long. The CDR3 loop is CASSSRTEGGTSIYEQYF. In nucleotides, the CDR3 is TGTGCCAGCAGCTCGCGAACAGAAGGGGGAACCTCTATCTACGAGCAGTACTTC.

Here the CDR3 reads CASSLSRVSSGEQYF. The CDR3 coding sequence is TGTGCCAGCAGTTTATCGAGGGTTTCTAGTGGCGAGCAGTACTTC. The chain is built from TRBV27 and TRBJ2-7, with D possibly TRBD2 on 5 matching bases. The germline CDR1 and CDR2 sequences are MNHEY and SMNVEV (reference sequence). The CDR3 length is 15 residues. The germline V and J ends were trimmed by 0 bases and 6 bases, with 15 bases remaining between them.

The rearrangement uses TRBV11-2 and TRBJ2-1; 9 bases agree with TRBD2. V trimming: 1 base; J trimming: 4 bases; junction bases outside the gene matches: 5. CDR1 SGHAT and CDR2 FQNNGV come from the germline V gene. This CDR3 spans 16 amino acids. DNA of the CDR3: TGTGCCAGCAGCTTAGTAGGTAGCGGGGGATACAATGAGCAGTTCTTC. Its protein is CASSLVGSGGYNEQFF.

The CDR3 region is CASSLGLAGVGYYNEQFF. In DNA, the CDR3 is TGTGCCAGCAGCTTAGGGCTAGCGGGAGTTGGGTACTACAATGAGCAGTTCTTC. The rearrangement uses TRBV7-9 and TRBJ2-1; 10 bases align to TRBD2. The CDR3 has 18 residues. The V and J ends lost 1 base and 3 bases, in that order; junction bases with no gene match: 9. From germline, CDR1 is SEHNR and CDR2 FQNEAQ (reference sequence).

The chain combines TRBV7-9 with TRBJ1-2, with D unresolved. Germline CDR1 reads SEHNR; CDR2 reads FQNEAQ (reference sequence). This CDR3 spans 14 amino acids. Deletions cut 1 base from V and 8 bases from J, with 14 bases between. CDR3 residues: CASSLEIHSSGYTF. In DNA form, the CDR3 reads TGTGCCAGCAGCTTAGAAATCCACAGCTCCGGCTACACCTTC.

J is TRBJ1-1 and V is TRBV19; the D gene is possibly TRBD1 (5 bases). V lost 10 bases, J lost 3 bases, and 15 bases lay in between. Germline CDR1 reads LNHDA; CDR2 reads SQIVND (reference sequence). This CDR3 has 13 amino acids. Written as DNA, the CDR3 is TGTGCCACGGGGGTGGCAGCAGACACTGAAGCTTTCTTT. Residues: CATGVAADTEAFF.

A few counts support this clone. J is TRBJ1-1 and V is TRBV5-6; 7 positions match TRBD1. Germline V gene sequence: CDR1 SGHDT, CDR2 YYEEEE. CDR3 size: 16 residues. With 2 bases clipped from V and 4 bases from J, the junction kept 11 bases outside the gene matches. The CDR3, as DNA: TGTGCCAGCAGCTTACTTGGACAGGATGGGGGCACTGAAGCTTTCTTT. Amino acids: CASSLLGQDGGTEAFF.

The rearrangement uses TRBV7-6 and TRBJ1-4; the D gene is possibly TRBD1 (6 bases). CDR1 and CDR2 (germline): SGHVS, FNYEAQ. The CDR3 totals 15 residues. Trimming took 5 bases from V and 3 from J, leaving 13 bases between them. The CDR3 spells CASSVTQGANEKLFF. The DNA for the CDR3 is TGTGCCAGCAGCGTTACACAGGGAGCTAATGAAAAACTGTTTTTT.

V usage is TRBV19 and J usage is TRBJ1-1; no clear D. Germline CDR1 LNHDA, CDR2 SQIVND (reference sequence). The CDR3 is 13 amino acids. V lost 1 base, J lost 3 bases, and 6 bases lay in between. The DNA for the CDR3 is TGTGCCAGTAGTATAGGAGGGTACACTGAAGCTTTCTTT. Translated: CASSIGGYTEAFF.

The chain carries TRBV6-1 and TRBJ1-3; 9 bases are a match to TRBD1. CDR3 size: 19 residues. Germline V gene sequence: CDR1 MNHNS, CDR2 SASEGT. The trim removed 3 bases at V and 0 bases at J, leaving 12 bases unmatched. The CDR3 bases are TGTGCCAGCAGTGATTACGGGACAGGGCTTACTTACTCTGGAAACACCATATATTTT. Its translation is CASSDYGTGLTYSGNTIYF.

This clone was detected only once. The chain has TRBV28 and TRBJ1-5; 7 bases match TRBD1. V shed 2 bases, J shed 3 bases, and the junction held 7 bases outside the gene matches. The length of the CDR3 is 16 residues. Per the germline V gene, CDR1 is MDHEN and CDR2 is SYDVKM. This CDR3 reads CASSLPDRRPNQPQHF. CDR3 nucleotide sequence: TGTGCCAGCAGTTTACCGGACAGGAGACCCAATCAGCCCCAGCATTTT.

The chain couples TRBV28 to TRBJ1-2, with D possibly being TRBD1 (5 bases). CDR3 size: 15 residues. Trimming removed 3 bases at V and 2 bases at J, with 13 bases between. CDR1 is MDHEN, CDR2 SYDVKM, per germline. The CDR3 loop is CASSFAYQGNYGYTF. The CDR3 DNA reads TGTGCCAGCAGTTTCGCATACCAGGGAAACTATGGCTACACCTTC.

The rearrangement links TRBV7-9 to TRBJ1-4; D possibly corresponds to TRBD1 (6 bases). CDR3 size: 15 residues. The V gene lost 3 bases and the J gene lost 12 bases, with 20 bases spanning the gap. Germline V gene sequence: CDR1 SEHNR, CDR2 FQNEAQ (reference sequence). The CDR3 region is CASSFRDTRYGELFF. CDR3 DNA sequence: TGTGCCAGCAGCTTTCGGGACACACGGTACGGGGAACTGTTTTTT.

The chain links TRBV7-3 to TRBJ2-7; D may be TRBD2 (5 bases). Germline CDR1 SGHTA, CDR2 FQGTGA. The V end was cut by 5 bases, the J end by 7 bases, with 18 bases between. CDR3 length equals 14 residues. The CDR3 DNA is TGTGCCAGCAGCCCTACTAGTGATTCCCAAGAGCAGTACTTC. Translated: CASSPTSDSQEQYF. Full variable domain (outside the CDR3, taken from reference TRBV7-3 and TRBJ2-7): GAGVSQTPSNKVTEKGKYVELRCDPISGHTALYWYRQSLGQGPEFLIYFQGTGAADDSGLPNDRFFAVRPEGSVSTLKIQRTERGDSAVYLCASSPTSDSQEQYFGPGTRLTVT.

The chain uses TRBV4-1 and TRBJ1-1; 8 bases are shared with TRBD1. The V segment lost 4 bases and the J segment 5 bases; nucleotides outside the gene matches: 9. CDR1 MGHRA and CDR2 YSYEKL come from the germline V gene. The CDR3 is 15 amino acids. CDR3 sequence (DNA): TGCGCCAGCAGCCCAGGTCAGGGGGCGCGGACTGAAGCTTTCTTT. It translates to CASSPGQGARTEAFF.

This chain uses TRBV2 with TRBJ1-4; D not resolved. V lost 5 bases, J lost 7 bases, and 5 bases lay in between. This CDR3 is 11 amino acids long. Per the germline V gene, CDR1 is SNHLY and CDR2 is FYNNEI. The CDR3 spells CASSRVEKLFF. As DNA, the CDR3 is TGTGCCAGCAGTCGAGTTGAAAAACTGTTTTTT.

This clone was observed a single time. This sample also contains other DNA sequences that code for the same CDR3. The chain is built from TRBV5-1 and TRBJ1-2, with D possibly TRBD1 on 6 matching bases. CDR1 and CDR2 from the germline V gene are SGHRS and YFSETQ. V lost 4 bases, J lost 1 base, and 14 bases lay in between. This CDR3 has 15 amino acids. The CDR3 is CASSLGGQLNYGYTF. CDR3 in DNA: TGCGCCAGCAGCCTTGGAGGACAGCTTAACTATGGCTACACCTTC.

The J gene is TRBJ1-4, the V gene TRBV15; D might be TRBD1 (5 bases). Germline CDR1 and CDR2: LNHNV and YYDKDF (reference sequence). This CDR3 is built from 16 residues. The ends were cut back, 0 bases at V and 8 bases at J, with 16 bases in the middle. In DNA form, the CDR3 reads TGTGCCACCAGCAGAGATCTGGGGGGAAAGAACGAAAAACTGTTTTTT. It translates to CATSRDLGGKNEKLFF.

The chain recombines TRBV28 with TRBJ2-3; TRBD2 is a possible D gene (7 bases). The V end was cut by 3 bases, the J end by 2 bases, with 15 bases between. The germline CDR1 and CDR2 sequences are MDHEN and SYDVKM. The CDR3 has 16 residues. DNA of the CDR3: TGTGCCAGCAGTTTCGGGGGGCGGAAGAACACAGATACGCAGTATTTT. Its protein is CASSFGGRKNTDTQYF.

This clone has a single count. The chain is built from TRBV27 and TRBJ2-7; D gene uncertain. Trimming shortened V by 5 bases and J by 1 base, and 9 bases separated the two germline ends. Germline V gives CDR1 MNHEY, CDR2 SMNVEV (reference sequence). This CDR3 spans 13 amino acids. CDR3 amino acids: CASSGGASYEQYF. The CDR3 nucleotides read TGTGCCAGCAGTGGTGGAGCGTCCTACGAGCAGTACTTC.

This chain's CDR3 is CASSLGGGRYNEQFF. In nucleotides, the CDR3 is TGCGCCAGCAGCTTAGGCGGGGGGAGATACAATGAGCAGTTCTTC. This chain joins TRBV5-1 and TRBJ2-1; the match to TRBD2 covers 8 bases. The germline V gene encodes CDR1 SGHRS and CDR2 YFSETQ. This CDR3 has 15 residues. V shed 2 bases, J shed 4 bases, and the junction held 5 bases outside the gene matches.

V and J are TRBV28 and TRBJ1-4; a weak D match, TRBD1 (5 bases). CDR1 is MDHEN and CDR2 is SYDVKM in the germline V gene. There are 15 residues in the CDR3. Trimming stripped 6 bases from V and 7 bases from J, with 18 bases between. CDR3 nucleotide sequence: TGTGCCAGCAGCCGAGGAGGGGCCGATTCTGAAAAACTGTTTTTT. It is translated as CASSRGGADSEKLFF.

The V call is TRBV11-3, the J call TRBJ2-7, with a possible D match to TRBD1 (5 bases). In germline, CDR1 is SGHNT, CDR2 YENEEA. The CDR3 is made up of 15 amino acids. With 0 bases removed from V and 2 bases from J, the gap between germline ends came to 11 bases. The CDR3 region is CASSLDPRQTYEQYF. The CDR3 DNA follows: TGTGCCAGCAGCTTAGACCCACGACAGACCTACGAGCAGTACTTC.